These T cell receptor beta chains were read from a single sample in a study of blood T cell repertoires in COVID-19. Libraries were prepared by immunoSEQ multiplex PCR; TCRdb keeps only in-frame clonotypes and omits some of them. The data hold 350,000 to 450,000 clones, with approximately 89% observed a single time. Sequences were obtained from PBMCs or T cells enriched from blood (not recorded which). These receptors came from a woman aged 40 to 49 who had been exposed to COVID-19. Each CDR3 is given with its conserved first and last residue. Fields, in order: D gene, J gene, V gene, clone size, CDR3 DNA, CDR3 protein. The D gene is left open where the match is weak. For some rows the clone size is stated as once, few or many, or as a class when expanded; others skip it.

D: TRBD1; J: TRBJ1-6; V: TRBV6-5; size: NA; DNA: TGTGCCAGCAGTTACCTCCGGGACAGGGACCTTCTCCTCCACTTT; CDR3: CASSYLRDRDLLLHF
D: TRBD1; J: TRBJ1-1; V: TRBV18; size: NA; DNA: TGTGCCAGCTCACTGATTGGGACAGGAGGAAAGACTGAAGCTTTCTTT; CDR3: CASSLIGTGGKTEAFF
D: NA; J: TRBJ1-2; V: TRBV11-3; size: NA; DNA: TGTGCCAGCAGCTCACGGGGGGACGTCTATGGCTACACCTTC; CDR3: CASSSRGDVYGYTF
D: TRBD1; J: TRBJ2-5; V: TRBV11-2; size: NA; DNA: TGTGCCAGCAGCTCGGGACAGGGGTCGCAAGAGACCCAGTACTTC; CDR3: CASSSGQGSQETQYF
D: NA; J: TRBJ1-1; V: TRBV5-1; size: NA; DNA: TGCGCCAGCAGCTTGGTACTTATGAACACTGAAGCTTTCTTT; CDR3: CASSLVLMNTEAFF
D: NA; J: TRBJ2-4; V: TRBV3-1/TRBV3-2; size: few; DNA: TGTGCCAGCAGCCAAGATAGGCAGGGTTTCAACATTCAGTACTTC; CDR3: CASSQDRQGFNIQYF
D: TRBD1; J: TRBJ1-2; V: TRBV5-6; size: NA; DNA: TGTGCCAGCAGCCCGCGGGGACAGTATGGCTACACCTTC; CDR3: CASSPRGQYGYTF
D: NA; J: TRBJ1-5; V: TRBV10-3; size: NA; DNA: TGTGCCATCAGTGAGGGTGCGGGTGGCAATCAGCCCCAGCATTTT; CDR3: CAISEGAGGNQPQHF
D: TRBD1; J: TRBJ2-7; V: TRBV10-1; size: NA; DNA: TGCGCCAGCAGTGAGGGGACAGGGCCTTACGAGCAGTACTTC; CDR3: CASSEGTGPYEQYF
D: TRBD1; J: TRBJ1-3; V: TRBV10-3; size: NA; DNA: TGTGCCATCAAGGACAGGGTTGGAAACACCATATATTTT; CDR3: CAIKDRVGNTIYF
D: NA; J: TRBJ1-2; V: TRBV2; size: NA; DNA: TGTGCCAGCACAGGGGCCTCCAATAGCTATGGCTACACCTTC; CDR3: CASTGASNSYGYTF
D: NA; J: TRBJ1-2; V: TRBV25-1; size: NA; DNA: TGTGCCAGCAGTGAGGTCGACCGGTACTATGGCTGCACCTTC; CDR3: CASSEVDRYYGCTF
D: NA; J: TRBJ2-3; V: TRBV12-5; size: NA; DNA: TGTGCTAGTGCCCCGGGTGGGATAGGGGCAGATACGCAGTATTTT; CDR3: CASAPGGIGADTQYF
D: NA; J: TRBJ2-2; V: TRBV19; size: NA; DNA: TGTGCCAGTAATCCCTTCGACAGCAAGGGGGACACCGGGGAGCTGTTTTTT; CDR3: CASNPFDSKGDTGELFF
D: TRBD1; J: TRBJ2-1; V: TRBV18; size: NA; DNA: TGTGCCAGCTCACCACCCGGGGACAGATTGAGCGATGAGCAGTTCTTC; CDR3: CASSPPGDRLSDEQFF
D: NA; J: TRBJ2-1; V: TRBV24-1; size: NA; DNA: TGTGCCACCAGGTCGTACAATGAGCAGTTCTTC; CDR3: CATRSYNEQFF
D: NA; J: TRBJ2-1; V: TRBV24-1; size: NA; DNA: TGTGCCACCAGTGACCCCTTTGGGGCCTCCGTTAGCAATGAGCAGTTCTTC; CDR3: CATSDPFGASVSNEQFF
D: TRBD2; J: TRBJ2-3; V: TRBV18; size: NA; DNA: TGTGCCAGCTCACGGGAACTAGCGGGAGGCGATACGCAGTATTTT; CDR3: CASSRELAGGDTQYF
D: NA; J: TRBJ1-1; V: TRBV2; size: NA; DNA: TGTGCCAGCAGTCTTACCTCAGGGGTAGGCACTGAAGCTTTCTTT; CDR3: CASSLTSGVGTEAFF
D: NA; J: TRBJ1-1; V: TRBV19; size: many; DNA: TGTGCCAGTAGTATGGGGTTTGGCAGGGCGAACACTGAAGCTTTCTTT; CDR3: CASSMGFGRANTEAFF
D: TRBD1; J: TRBJ2-3; V: TRBV6-1; size: NA; DNA: TGTGCCAGCAGTGAATTGGGACAGCCAGATACGCAGTATTTT; CDR3: CASSELGQPDTQYF
D: NA; J: TRBJ2-1; V: TRBV14; size: NA; DNA: TGTGCCAGCAGCCTCGGCGGGGGACATAACAATGAGCAGTTCTTC; CDR3: CASSLGGGHNNEQFF
D: TRBD1; J: TRBJ1-2; V: TRBV2; size: once; DNA: TGTGCCAGCACATCACAGGGGACCGGCTACACCTTC; CDR3: CASTSQGTGYTF
D: TRBD1; J: TRBJ1-2; V: TRBV12-3/TRBV12-4; size: NA; DNA: TGTGCCAGCAGTAGCTCAGGGGGATATGGCTACACCTTC; CDR3: CASSSSGGYGYTF
D: TRBD2; J: TRBJ2-7; V: TRBV5-1; size: NA; DNA: TGCGCCAGCAGCTTGGCCATGGCTAGCGGGGAGCAGTACTTC; CDR3: CASSLAMASGEQYF
D: NA; J: TRBJ1-6; V: TRBV30; size: NA; DNA: TGTGCCTGGAGTGGGGACACCGATAATTCACCCCTCCACTTT; CDR3: CAWSGDTDNSPLHF
D: TRBD1; J: TRBJ2-2; V: TRBV19; size: NA; DNA: TGTGCCAGCCTCCCAGGACAGGGGATCGCCGGGGAGCTGTTTTTT; CDR3: CASLPGQGIAGELFF
D: NA; J: TRBJ1-2; V: TRBV5-1; size: NA; DNA: TGCGCCAGCAGCCCGGGTCGGGAGGCTCCCACGCGAGGAGGGCATGGCTACACCTTC; CDR3: CASSPGREAPTRGGHGYTF
D: NA; J: TRBJ2-5; V: TRBV10-1; size: NA; DNA: TGCGCCAGCAGTGAGACCCTACAAGAGACCCAGTACTTC; CDR3: CASSETLQETQYF
D: NA; J: TRBJ2-3; V: TRBV7-2; size: NA; DNA: TGTGCCAGCAGCCCAGCCCATGGGCTAGCAGCAGATACGCAGTATTTT; CDR3: CASSPAHGLAADTQYF
D: NA; J: TRBJ2-7; V: TRBV10-3; size: NA; DNA: TGTGCCATCAGTGTTTCAGGGGCCGACGAGCAGTACTTC; CDR3: CAISVSGADEQYF
D: TRBD1; J: TRBJ1-2; V: TRBV5-1; size: NA; DNA: TGCGCCAGCAGCCTCCGGACAGGCACTCCCTTGATTCATGGCTACACCTTC; CDR3: CASSLRTGTPLIHGYTF
D: NA; J: TRBJ2-7; V: TRBV9; size: NA; DNA: TGTGCCAGCAGCGTCCGGGACACCGACTCCTACGAGCAGTACTTC; CDR3: CASSVRDTDSYEQYF
D: NA; J: TRBJ1-1; V: TRBV7-2; size: NA; DNA: TGTGCCAGCAGCTCGTTGGGGGAGGGGGTGTCTGAAGCTTTCTTT; CDR3: CASSSLGEGVSEAFF
D: TRBD1; J: TRBJ1-1; V: TRBV7-9; size: NA; DNA: TGTGCCAGCAGCTTGGGGGACAGGATGAACACTGAAGCTTTCTTT; CDR3: CASSLGDRMNTEAFF
D: NA; J: TRBJ2-1; V: TRBV11-3; size: once; DNA: TGTGCCAGCAGCCTGACTAGAAATGAGCAGTTCTTC; CDR3: CASSLTRNEQFF
D: NA; J: TRBJ1-5; V: TRBV6-4; size: once; DNA: TGTGCCAGCAGTGACTCGCCGGGGAAGCCCCAGCATTTT; CDR3: CASSDSPGKPQHF
D: NA; J: TRBJ1-3; V: TRBV19; size: NA; DNA: TGTGCCAGTAGTATCAACAGGCCAGGAAACACCATATATTTT; CDR3: CASSINRPGNTIYF